This T cell receptor beta chain appears in the sequencing data of a study of beta chain features in type 1 diabetes. The sample holds a few counts of this clone. Its antigen is as yet unknown. Whole-study findings and limits: Researchers report that Type 1 diabetes patients had moderately but significantly shorter TCRB CDR3s across all four CD4+ subsets.

Investigators reverse transcribed all isolated RNA, so they sequenced expressed TCRB transcripts. Data came from immunoSEQ multiplex PCR; TCRdb stores just in-frame clones and leaves some out. The data hold about 170,000 clones, with approximately 8% observed a single time. Trimming cost V 6 bases and J 8 bases, with 15 bases left between them. The CDR3 extends over 13 amino acids. Germline V gives CDR1 MNHEY, CDR2 SVGAGI. The rearrangement joins TRBV6-5 to TRBJ2-3, with D possibly TRBD2 on 5 matching bases. The sequenced sample consisted of central memory CD4+ T cells from blood. The clonotype was recovered from a woman aged 40 to 55 with type 1 diabetes. In DNA form, the CDR3 reads TGTGCCAGCAGGCTAGCTGATTCCTCTACGCAGTATTTT. As protein: CASRLADSSTQYF.